The 4 T cell receptor beta chains presented below share a single source sample, sequenced in a study of cytomegalovirus exposure and HLA in healthy donors. Both 60 Vbeta primers and 13 Jbeta primers went into the PCR. Libraries were prepared by immunoSEQ multiplex PCR; TCRdb keeps only in-frame clonotypes and omits some of them. The sample shows around 92,000 clones, around 83% of them seen only once. The sample comprised PBMCs. These receptors all come from a female donor in good health and CMV-seropositive.

This chain's CDR3 is CSVEEGSGRRASGGKETQYF. The CDR3 nucleotides read TGCAGCGTTGAAGAAGGTTCGGGTAGGAGGGCTAGCGGGGGAAAGGAGACCCAGTACTTC. This chain joins TRBV29-1 and TRBJ2-5, with TRBD2 matching over 10 bases. From germline, CDR1 is SQVTM and CDR2 ANQGSEA. The CDR3 has 20 residues. The junction had 21 bases not matched to a gene; V was cut back by 0 bases and J by 5 bases.

This chain joins TRBV7-9 and TRBJ1-2, with 10 nucleotides matching TRBD1. The CDR3 has 14 amino acids. The J segment lost 7 bases and the V segment lost 5 bases, leaving 7 bases of the junction unmatched. The germline V gene has CDR1 SEHNR and CDR2 FQNEAQ (reference sequence). CDR3 nucleotide sequence: TGTGCCAGCAGCCAGACAGGGGGCAATTTTGGCTACACCTTC. Protein: CASSQTGGNFGYTF.

The V call is TRBV7-8, the J call TRBJ2-3; a weak D match, TRBD2 (5 bases). V was cut by 5 bases and J by 2 bases, with 23 bases left in between. The V gene's germline CDR1 is SGHVS and CDR2 FQNEAQ. The CDR3 covers 18 residues. The CDR3 nucleotides read TGTGCCAGCAGCCTGTTTGGTCGGGCGGGTGTTTTCACAGATACGCAGTATTTT. Translation gives CASSLFGRAGVFTDTQYF.

The genes are TRBV9 and TRBJ2-1, with D possibly being TRBD1 (6 bases). The CDR3 is 13 amino acids. Germline V gives CDR1 SGDLS, CDR2 YYNGEE. Trimming pared 3 bases from V and 3 bases from J, leaving 7 bases between. Here the CDR3 DNA reads TGTGCCAGCAGCGCACAGGGCTACAATGAGCAGTTCTTC. Translating gives CASSAQGYNEQFF.